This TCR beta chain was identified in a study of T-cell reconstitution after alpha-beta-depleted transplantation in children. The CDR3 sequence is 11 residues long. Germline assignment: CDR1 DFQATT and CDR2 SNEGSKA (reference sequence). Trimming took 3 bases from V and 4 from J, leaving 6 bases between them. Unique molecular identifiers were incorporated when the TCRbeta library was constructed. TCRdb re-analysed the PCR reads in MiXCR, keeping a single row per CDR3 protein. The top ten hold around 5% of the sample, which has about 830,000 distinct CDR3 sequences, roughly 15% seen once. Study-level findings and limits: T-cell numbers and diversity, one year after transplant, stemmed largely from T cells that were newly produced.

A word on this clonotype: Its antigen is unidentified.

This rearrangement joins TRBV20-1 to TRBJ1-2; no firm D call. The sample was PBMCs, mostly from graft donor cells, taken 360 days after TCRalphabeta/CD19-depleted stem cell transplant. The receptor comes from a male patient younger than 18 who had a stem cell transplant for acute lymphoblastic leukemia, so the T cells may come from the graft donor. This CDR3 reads CSASTTYGYTF. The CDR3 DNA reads TGCAGTGCTAGTACTACCTATGGCTACACCTTC.